This is a list of T cell receptor beta chains from one sample in a study of CD8 T cells in Susac syndrome. TCRdb recomputed calls from the immunoSEQ multiplex PCR reads with MiXCR, one row per CDR3 protein. This repertoire shows about 200,000 distinct CDR3 sequences, approximately 95% found once; its top ten account for about 0.095%. Material: CD4+ T cells from PBMCs. The receptors stem from a human donor in good health. Each CDR3 is given with its conserved first and last residue. A D gene is named only where the DNA matches it firmly. Rows give clone size only sometimes, using once, few, many, or a class for an expanded clone.

d_call,j_call,clone_size,v_call,cdr3_nt,cdr3_aa
.,TRBJ2-7,.,TRBV12-3/TRBV12-4,TGTGCCAGCAGTACAGGACGGGAGTACGAGCAGTACTTC,CASSTGREYEQYF
TRBD2,TRBJ2-3,.,TRBV24-1,TGTGCCACCAGTGATTTGGCGGGACTAGCGGGAGGCCGAGATACGCAGTATTTT,CATSDLAGLAGGRDTQYF
.,TRBJ2-3,.,TRBV5-4,TGTGCCAGCAGCTTGCTCCTAGCCGACTACACAGATACGCAGTATTTT,CASSLLLADYTDTQYF
.,TRBJ2-5,.,TRBV20-1,TGCAGTGCTCTGGGGGCACGAGAGTTCCAAGAGACCCAGTACTTC,CSALGAREFQETQYF
.,TRBJ1-2,.,TRBV3-1,TGTGCCAGCAGCTTGCCCGGACAAGGCTATGGCTACACCTTC,CASSLPGQGYGYTF
TRBD2,TRBJ2-1,.,TRBV4-2,TGTGCCAGCGCGCCCGCGGGGGGAGGCAACTACAATGAGCAGTTCTTC,CASAPAGGGNYNEQFF
.,TRBJ2-3,once,TRBV5-1,TGCGCCAGCAGCCCCCGGGACGGCACAGATACGCAGTATTTT,CASSPRDGTDTQYF
TRBD1,TRBJ2-1,.,TRBV3-1,TGTGCCAGCAGCCACCCCCCGGGACAGGGGAATGAGCAGTTCTTC,CASSHPPGQGNEQFF
.,TRBJ1-5,.,TRBV24-1,TGTGCCACCAGCAAGGGGAACAATCAGCCCCAGCATTTT,CATSKGNNQPQHF
.,TRBJ1-1,.,TRBV15,TGTGCCACCAGCAGAGATCTACAGCCAGCTTTCTTT,CATSRDLQPAFF
.,TRBJ1-2,.,TRBV15,TGTGCCACCAGCAAGGGGACGAACTATGGCTACACCTTC,CATSKGTNYGYTF
.,TRBJ2-5,.,TRBV15,TGTGCCACCAGCAGAGACTTTTCGGGGATGAACTTC,CATSRDFSGMNF
.,TRBJ1-6,.,TRBV9,TGTGCCAGCAGCGTAGCTCGAACGACAGCACTCGATTCACCCCTCCACTTT,CASSVARTTALDSPLHF
TRBD1,TRBJ2-7,.,TRBV19,TGTGCCAGTAGTATTGCCGGGACAGGACAGGTCGACGAGCAGTACTTC,CASSIAGTGQVDEQYF
.,TRBJ1-5,.,TRBV29-1,TGCAGCGCCCGGTGGGGGGAACAGCCCCAGCATTTT,CSARWGEQPQHF
.,TRBJ1-5,.,TRBV3-1,TGTGCCAGCAGCCGCAACCCCGGAAGCAATCAGCCCCAGCATTTT,CASSRNPGSNQPQHF
.,TRBJ2-1,.,TRBV11-2,TGTGCCAGCAGCTCCGACCCAGGGTTTCCGTTCTTC,CASSSDPGFPFF
.,TRBJ1-6,.,TRBV4-3,TGCGCCAGCAGCCAAATGAGCTCCTATAATTCACCCCTCCACTTT,CASSQMSSYNSPLHF
.,TRBJ1-3,.,TRBV29-1,TGCAGCGCCGGTAGTTTTAGCGGAAACACCATATATTTT,CSAGSFSGNTIYF
TRBD1,TRBJ1-2,.,TRBV7-9,TGTGCCAGCACCCTTTTACAGGGGGCCACCGGCTACACCTTC,CASTLLQGATGYTF
.,TRBJ2-6,.,TRBV12-3/TRBV12-4,TGTGCCAGCTGCGGCGGGGTGTCGGGCTCTGGGGCCAACGTCCTGACTTTC,CASCGGVSGSGANVLTF